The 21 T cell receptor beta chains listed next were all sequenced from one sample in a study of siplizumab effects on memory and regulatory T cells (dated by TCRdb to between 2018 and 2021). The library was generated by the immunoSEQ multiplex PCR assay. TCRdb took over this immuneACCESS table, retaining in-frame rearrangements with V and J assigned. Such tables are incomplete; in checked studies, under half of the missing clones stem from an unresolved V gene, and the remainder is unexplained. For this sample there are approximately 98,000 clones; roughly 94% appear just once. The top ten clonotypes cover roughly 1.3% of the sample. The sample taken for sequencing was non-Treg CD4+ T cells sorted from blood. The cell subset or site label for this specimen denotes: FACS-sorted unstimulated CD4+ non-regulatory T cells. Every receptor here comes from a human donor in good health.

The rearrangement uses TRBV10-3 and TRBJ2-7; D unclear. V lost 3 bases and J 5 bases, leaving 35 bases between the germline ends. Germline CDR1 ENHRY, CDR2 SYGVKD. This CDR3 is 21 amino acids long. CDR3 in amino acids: CAISDLLSQAGFDLLFDEQYF. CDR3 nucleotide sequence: TGTGCCATCAGTGACCTTTTGTCCCAGGCAGGCTTTGATCTACTCTTCGACGAGCAGTACTTC.

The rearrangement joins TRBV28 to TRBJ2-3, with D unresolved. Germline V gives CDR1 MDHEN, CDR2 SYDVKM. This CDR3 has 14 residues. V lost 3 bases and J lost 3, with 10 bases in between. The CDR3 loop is CASSFPPRTDTQYF. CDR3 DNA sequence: TGTGCCAGCAGTTTTCCACCTAGAACAGATACGCAGTATTTT.

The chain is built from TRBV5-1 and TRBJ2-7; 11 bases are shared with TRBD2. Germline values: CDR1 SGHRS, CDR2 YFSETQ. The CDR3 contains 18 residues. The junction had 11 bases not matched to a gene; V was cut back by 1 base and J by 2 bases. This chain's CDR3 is CASSLFGTSGAETYEQYF. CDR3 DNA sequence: TGCGCCAGCAGCTTGTTTGGGACTAGCGGAGCCGAAACCTACGAGCAGTACTTC.

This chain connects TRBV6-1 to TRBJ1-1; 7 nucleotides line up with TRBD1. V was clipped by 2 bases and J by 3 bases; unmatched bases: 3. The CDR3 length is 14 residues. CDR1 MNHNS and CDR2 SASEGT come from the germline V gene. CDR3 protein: CASSETGAYTEAFF. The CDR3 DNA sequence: TGTGCCAGCAGTGAAACAGGGGCCTACACTGAAGCTTTCTTT.

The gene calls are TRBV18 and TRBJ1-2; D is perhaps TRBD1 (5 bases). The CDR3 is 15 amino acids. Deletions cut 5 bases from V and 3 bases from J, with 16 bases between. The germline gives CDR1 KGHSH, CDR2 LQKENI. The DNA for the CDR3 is TGTGCCAGCTCATCTTATGGGGGTCCCCACTATGGCTACACCTTC. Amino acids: CASSSYGGPHYGYTF.

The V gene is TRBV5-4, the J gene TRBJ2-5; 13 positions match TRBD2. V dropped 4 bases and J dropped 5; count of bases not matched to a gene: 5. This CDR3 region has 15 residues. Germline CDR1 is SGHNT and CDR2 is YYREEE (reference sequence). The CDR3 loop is CASSVLAGGGETQYF. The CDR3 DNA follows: TGTGCCAGCAGCGTACTAGCGGGAGGGGGGGAGACCCAGTACTTC.

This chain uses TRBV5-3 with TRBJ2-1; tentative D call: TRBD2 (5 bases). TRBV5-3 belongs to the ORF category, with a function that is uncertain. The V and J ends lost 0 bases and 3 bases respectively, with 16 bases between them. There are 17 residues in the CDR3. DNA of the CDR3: TGTGCCAGAAGCTTGGCCTCGGACTCCCTAGGCTACAATGAGCAGTTCTTC. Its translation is CARSLASDSLGYNEQFF.

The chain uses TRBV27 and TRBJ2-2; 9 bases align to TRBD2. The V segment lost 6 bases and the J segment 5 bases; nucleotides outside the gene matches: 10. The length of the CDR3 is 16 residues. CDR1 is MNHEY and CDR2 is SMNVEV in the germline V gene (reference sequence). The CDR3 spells CASRARLAGWTGELFF. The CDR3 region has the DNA TGTGCCAGCAGGGCCCGGCTAGCGGGATGGACCGGGGAGCTGTTTTTT.

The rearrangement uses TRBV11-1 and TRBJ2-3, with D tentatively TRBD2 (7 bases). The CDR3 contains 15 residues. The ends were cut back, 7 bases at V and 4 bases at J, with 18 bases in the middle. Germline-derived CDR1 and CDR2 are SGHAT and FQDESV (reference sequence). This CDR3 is CASTTWGGLPDTQYF. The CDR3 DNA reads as TGTGCCAGCACCACCTGGGGGGGCTTGCCAGATACGCAGTATTTT.

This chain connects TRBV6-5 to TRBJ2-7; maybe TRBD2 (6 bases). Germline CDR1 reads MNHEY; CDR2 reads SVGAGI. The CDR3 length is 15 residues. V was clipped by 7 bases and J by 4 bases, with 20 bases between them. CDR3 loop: CASTNGGPPEYEQYF. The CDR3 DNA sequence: TGTGCCAGCACCAACGGGGGACCCCCTGAGTACGAGCAGTACTTC.

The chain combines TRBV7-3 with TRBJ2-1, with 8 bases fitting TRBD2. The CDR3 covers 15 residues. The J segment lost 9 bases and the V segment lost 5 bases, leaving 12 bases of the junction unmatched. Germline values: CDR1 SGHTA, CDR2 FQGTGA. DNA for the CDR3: TGTGCCAGCAGCCGACTTCTAGCGGGCTTAGGTGAGCAGTTCTTC. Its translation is CASSRLLAGLGEQFF.

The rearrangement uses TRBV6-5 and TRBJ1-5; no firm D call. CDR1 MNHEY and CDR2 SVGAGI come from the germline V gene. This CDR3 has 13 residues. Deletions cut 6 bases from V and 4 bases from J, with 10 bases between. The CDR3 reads CASRRGKNQPQHF. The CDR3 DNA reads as TGTGCCAGCAGGAGAGGGAAGAATCAGCCCCAGCATTTT.

CDR3 nucleotides: TGTGCCAGCAGCTTAACGGGACTAGCGGGAGGGCGGGGAGATACGCAGTATTTT. It is translated as CASSLTGLAGGRGDTQYF. The chain recombines TRBV7-3 with TRBJ2-3; 16 nucleotides line up with TRBD2. Germline CDR1 SGHTA, CDR2 FQGTGA. V lost 0 bases to trimming and J lost 5 bases; unmatched junction nucleotides: 5. The CDR3 has 18 amino acids.

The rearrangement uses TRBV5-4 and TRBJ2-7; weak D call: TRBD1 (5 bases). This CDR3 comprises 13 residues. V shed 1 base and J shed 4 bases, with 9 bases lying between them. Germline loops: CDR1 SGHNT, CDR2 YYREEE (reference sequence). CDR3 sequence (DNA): TGTGCCAGCAGCTTGAAGGGGCTTTACGAGCAGTACTTC. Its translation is CASSLKGLYEQYF.

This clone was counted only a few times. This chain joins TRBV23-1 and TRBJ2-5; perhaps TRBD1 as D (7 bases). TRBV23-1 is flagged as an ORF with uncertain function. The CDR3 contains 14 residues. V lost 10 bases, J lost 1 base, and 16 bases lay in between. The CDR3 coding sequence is TGCGCCAAAAGACAGGGAGGACTCCAAGAGACCCAGTACTTC. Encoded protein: CAKRQGGLQETQYF.

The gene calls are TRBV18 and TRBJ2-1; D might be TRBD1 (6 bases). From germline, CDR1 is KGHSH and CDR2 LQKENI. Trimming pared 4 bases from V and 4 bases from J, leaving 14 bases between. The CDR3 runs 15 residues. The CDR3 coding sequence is TGTGCCAGCTCACATAACCGGGACATTTACAATGAGCAGTTCTTC. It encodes CASSHNRDIYNEQFF.

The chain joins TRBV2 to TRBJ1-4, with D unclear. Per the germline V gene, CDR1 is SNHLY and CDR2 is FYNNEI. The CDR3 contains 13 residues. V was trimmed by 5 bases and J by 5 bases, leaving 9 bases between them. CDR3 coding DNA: TGTGCCAGCAGTTTTAGACCAAATGAAAAACTGTTTTTT. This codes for CASSFRPNEKLFF.

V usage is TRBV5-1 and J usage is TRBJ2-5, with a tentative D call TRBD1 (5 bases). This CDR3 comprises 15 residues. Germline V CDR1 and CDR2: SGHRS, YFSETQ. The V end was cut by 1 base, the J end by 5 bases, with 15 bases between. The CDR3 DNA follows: TGCGCCAGCAGCTTGACAAATCAGGGCGGCGAGACCCAGTACTTC. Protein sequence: CASSLTNQGGETQYF. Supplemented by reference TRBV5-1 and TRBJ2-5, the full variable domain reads KAGVTQTPRYLIKTRGQQVTLSCSPISGHRSVSWYQQTPGQGLQFLFEYFSETQRNKGNFPGRFSGRQFSNSRSEMNVSTLELGDSALYLCASSLTNQGGETQYFGPGTRLLVL.

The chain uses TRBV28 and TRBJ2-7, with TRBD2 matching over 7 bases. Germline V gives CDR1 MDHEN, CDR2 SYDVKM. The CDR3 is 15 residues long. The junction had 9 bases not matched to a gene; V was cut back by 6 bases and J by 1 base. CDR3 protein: CASSPSGVPSYEQYF. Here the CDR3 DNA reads TGTGCCAGCAGCCCCAGCGGGGTCCCTTCCTACGAGCAGTACTTC.

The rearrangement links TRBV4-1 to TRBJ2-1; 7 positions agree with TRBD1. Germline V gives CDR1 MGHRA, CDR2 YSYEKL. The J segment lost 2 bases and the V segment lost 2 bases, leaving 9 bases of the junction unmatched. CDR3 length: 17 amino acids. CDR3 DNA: TGCGCCAGCAGCCAATCCCCTACAGGGGCCCCCTACAATGAGCAGTTCTTC. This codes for CASSQSPTGAPYNEQFF.

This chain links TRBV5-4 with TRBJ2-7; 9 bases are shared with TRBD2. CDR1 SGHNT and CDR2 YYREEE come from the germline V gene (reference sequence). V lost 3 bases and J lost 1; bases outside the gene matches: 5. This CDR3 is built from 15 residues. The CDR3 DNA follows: TGTGCCAGCAGCTCGAGGCGGGAGGGATCCTACGAGCAGTACTTC. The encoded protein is CASSSRREGSYEQYF.